The 9 T cell receptor beta chains in this list originate from one sample, sequenced in a study of shared clonotypes between healthy human individuals. Clones were sequenced by immunoSEQ multiplex PCR, and TCRdb holds only the in-frame ones, with some missing. In the table there are 2 million to 3 million clones, over 85% of which are singletons. The sample consisted of naive CD4+ T cells from PBMCs. The subset here: CD45RA+ positively selected. All receptors come from a man between 18 and 29 years old in good health. Some clones in this sample may be carry-over from other donors' samples.

This chain uses TRBV19 with TRBJ1-1; the D gene is possibly TRBD1 (6 bases). The CDR3 covers 16 residues. Germline V gene lookup returns CDR1 LNHDA and CDR2 SQIVND (reference sequence). Deletions cut 5 bases from V and 0 bases from J, with 16 bases between. The CDR3 protein is CASSGGRDRMNTEAFF. The CDR3 nucleotides are TGTGCCAGTAGTGGGGGGAGAGACAGGATGAACACTGAAGCTTTCTTT.

Notes on this clone: Different DNA sequences within this sample yield the same CDR3. The rearrangement joins TRBV9 to TRBJ2-1; a weak D match, TRBD2 (5 bases). Germline V gives CDR1 SGDLS, CDR2 YYNGEE. V lost 3 bases, J lost 1 base, and 8 bases lay in between. The CDR3 contains 14 residues. This CDR3 reads CASSGGRSYNEQFF. The CDR3 nucleotides read TGTGCCAGCAGCGGAGGGCGATCCTACAATGAGCAGTTCTTC.

This sequence joins TRBV2 and TRBJ2-5; D perhaps matches TRBD1 (8 bases). V was clipped by 6 bases and J by 5 bases, with 16 bases between them. The germline V gene encodes CDR1 SNHLY and CDR2 FYNNEI. The CDR3 extends over 14 amino acids. CDR3 nucleotide sequence: TGTGCCAGCAGAACCGACAGGGGAGGGGAGACCCAGTACTTC. This sequence encodes CASRTDRGGETQYF.

The chain's CDR3 is CAGGTGRQKHF. The CDR3 region has the DNA TGTGCCGGCGGAACGGGCCGGCAAAAGCATTTT. The genes are TRBV6-6 and TRBJ1-5, with D uncertain. Trimming took 11 bases from V and 14 from J, leaving 19 bases between them. This CDR3 contains 11 residues. In germline, CDR1 is MNHNY, CDR2 SVGAGI (reference sequence).

The chain recombines TRBV6-5 with TRBJ1-5, with a tentative D call TRBD1 (6 bases). Germline loops: CDR1 MNHEY, CDR2 SVGAGI. V lost 10 bases and J lost 0, with 16 bases in between. CDR3 length: 15 amino acids. As DNA, the CDR3 is TGTGCCACGAGTATTAACAGGGCTAGCAATCAGCCCCAGCATTTT. Its translation is CATSINRASNQPQHF.

The chain carries TRBV2 and TRBJ2-2; possible D gene TRBD1, 6 bases. The CDR3 is 14 amino acids. Trimming removed 6 bases from V and 4 bases from J, with 12 bases in between. Germline lookup yields CDR1 SNHLY and CDR2 FYNNEI. The DNA for the CDR3 is TGTGCCAGCAGGGTCCAGGGGACCACCGGGGAGCTGTTTTTT. It codes for CASRVQGTTGELFF.

The J gene is TRBJ1-5, the V gene TRBV7-9, with TRBD1 matching 9 bases. Germline V gene sequence: CDR1 SEHNR, CDR2 FQNEAQ (reference sequence). Trimming at V came to 5 bases and at J to 11 bases, leaving 13 bases not matched to a gene. This CDR3 contains 15 residues. CDR3 in DNA: TGTGCCAGCAGCCCAGGGACAGGGAGCGGCGGGGCCCAGCATTTT. Residues: CASSPGTGSGGAQHF.

The rearrangement links TRBV28 to TRBJ2-7; 7 bases align to TRBD1. The CDR3 covers 15 residues. With 5 bases clipped from V and 5 bases from J, the junction kept 12 bases outside the gene matches. CDR1 is MDHEN and CDR2 is SYDVKM in the germline V gene. The CDR3 protein is CASSGRAGGTHEQYF. Here the CDR3 DNA reads TGTGCCAGCAGTGGCCGGGCAGGGGGTACCCACGAGCAGTACTTC.

This chain uses TRBV14 with TRBJ2-7; tentatively, D is TRBD1 or TRBD2 (5 bases each). V dropped 0 bases and J dropped 5 bases, with 8 bases sitting between them. This CDR3 region has 13 residues. CDR1 is SGHDN, CDR2 FVKESK, per germline. CDR3 region: CASSQDQGHEQYF. The DNA of the CDR3 is TGTGCCAGCAGCCAAGATCAGGGACACGAGCAGTACTTC. The full variable domain, with the rest looked up from reference TRBV14 and TRBJ2-7, is EAGVTQFPSHSVIEKGQTVTLRCDPISGHDNLYWYRRVMGKEIKFLLHFVKESKQDESGMPNNRFLAERTGGTYSTLKVQPAELEDSGVYFCASSQDQGHEQYFGPGTRLTVT.